These T cell receptor beta chains were read from a single sample in a study of blood T cell repertoires in COVID-19. The assay was immunoSEQ multiplex PCR, and TCRdb's table has in-frame clones only and misses some. The table lists roughly 290,000 clones, approximately 88% of them singletons. The sample was PBMCs or T cells enriched from blood (not recorded which). The receptors come from a woman aged 40 to 50 who had recovered from COVID-19. The CDR3 runs from the conserved cysteine through the conserved F or W.

v_call: TRBV29-1; cdr3_aa: CSARQGTYEQYF
v_call: TRBV15; cdr3_aa: CATRESATNEKLFF
v_call: TRBV7-9; cdr3_aa: CASSRSWGGVETQYF
v_call: TRBV14; cdr3_aa: CASSQEEGRGRTDTQYF
v_call: TRBV5-1; cdr3_aa: CASSPGGYSGNTIYF
v_call: TRBV7-8; cdr3_aa: CASSLKGAEYNEQFF
v_call: TRBV24-1; cdr3_aa: CATSVASGSLDEQFF
v_call: TRBV4-2; cdr3_aa: CASSQDPQIVGTGSGYTF
v_call: TRBV9; cdr3_aa: CASSVYSGANVLTF
v_call: TRBV6-2/TRBV6-3; cdr3_aa: CASSQGLAGGYNEQFF
v_call: TRBV19; cdr3_aa: CASSMKLAGGYEQYF
v_call: TRBV2; cdr3_aa: CASSLRDRVYGYTF
v_call: TRBV18; cdr3_aa: CASSPYRDRRTEAFF
v_call: TRBV2; cdr3_aa: CASRGDRVAYEQYF
v_call: TRBV23-1; cdr3_aa: CASSQFKAGEPPANEQFF
v_call: TRBV19; cdr3_aa: CAGSGKETQYF
v_call: TRBV11-2; cdr3_aa: CASSPTTGLKTQYF
v_call: TRBV13; cdr3_aa: CASSVRLAGESGELFF
v_call: TRBV5-1; cdr3_aa: CASSLVLGENTEAFF
v_call: TRBV13; cdr3_aa: CASSAGSGRASGEQYF
v_call: TRBV7-3; cdr3_aa: CASSRTSGLSTTGELFF
v_call: TRBV30; cdr3_aa: CAWKQSGQVSNQPQHF
v_call: TRBV7-2; cdr3_aa: CASSPLGVAENYEQYF
v_call: TRBV15; cdr3_aa: CATSRAPRTMRGEQYF
v_call: TRBV7-9; cdr3_aa: CASSPYWAESTGELFF
v_call: TRBV4-3; cdr3_aa: CASSQVMQGINNEQFF
v_call: TRBV6-5; cdr3_aa: CASSYSIGGGYGYTF
v_call: TRBV28; cdr3_aa: CASSFERTDYSYEQYF
v_call: TRBV30; cdr3_aa: CAWSVRSGRAADTQYF
v_call: TRBV24-1; cdr3_aa: CATSDQAGEDIYEQYF
v_call: TRBV9; cdr3_aa: CASSGTRAGRGEAFF
v_call: TRBV5-1; cdr3_aa: CASSLGLAGGNEQFF
v_call: TRBV6-5; cdr3_aa: CASISGLGYEQYF
v_call: TRBV25-1; cdr3_aa: CASSETAGKQFF
v_call: TRBV28; cdr3_aa: CASSFSSPSGIRDEQFF
v_call: TRBV6-1; cdr3_aa: CASSEGAYGYTF
v_call: TRBV29-1; cdr3_aa: CSVAGTSDYNEQFF
v_call: TRBV2; cdr3_aa: CASSDASGSFDEQFF
v_call: TRBV28; cdr3_aa: CASRGRAGVGNSPLHF
v_call: TRBV19; cdr3_aa: CASSTGTGRFF
v_call: TRBV7-2; cdr3_aa: CASKVGSGTEAFF